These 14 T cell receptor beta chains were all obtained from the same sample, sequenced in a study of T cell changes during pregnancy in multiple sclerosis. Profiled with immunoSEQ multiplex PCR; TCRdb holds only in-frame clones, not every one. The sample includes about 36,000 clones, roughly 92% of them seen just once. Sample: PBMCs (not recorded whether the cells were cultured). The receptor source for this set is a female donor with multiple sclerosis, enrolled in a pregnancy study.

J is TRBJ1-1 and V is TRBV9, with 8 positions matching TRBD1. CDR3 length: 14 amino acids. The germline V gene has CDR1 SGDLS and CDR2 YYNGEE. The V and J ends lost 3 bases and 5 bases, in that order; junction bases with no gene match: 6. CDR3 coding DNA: TGTGCCAGCAGCGCCGGGACAGGTCCAACTGAAGCTTTCTTT. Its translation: CASSAGTGPTEAFF.

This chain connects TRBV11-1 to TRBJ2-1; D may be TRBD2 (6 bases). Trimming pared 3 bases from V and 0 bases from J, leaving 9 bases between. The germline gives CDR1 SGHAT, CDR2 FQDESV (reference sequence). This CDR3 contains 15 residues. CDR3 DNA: TGTGCCAGCAGCTTCCGGGGGAGCTCCTACAATGAGCAGTTCTTC. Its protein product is CASSFRGSSYNEQFF.

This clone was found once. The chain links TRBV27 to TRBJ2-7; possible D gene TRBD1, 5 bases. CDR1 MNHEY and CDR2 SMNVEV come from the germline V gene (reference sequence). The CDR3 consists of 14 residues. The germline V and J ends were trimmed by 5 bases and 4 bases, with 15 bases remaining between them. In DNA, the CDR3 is TGTGCCAGCAGTCCCACCCCCGACAGTTACGAGCAGTACTTC. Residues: CASSPTPDSYEQYF.

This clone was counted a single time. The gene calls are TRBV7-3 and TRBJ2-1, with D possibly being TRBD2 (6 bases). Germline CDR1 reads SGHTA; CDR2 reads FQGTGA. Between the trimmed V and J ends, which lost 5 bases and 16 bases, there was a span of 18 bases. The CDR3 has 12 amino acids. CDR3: CASSPPPEGDFF. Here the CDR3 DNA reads TGTGCCAGCAGCCCGCCTCCGGAGGGCGATTTCTTC.

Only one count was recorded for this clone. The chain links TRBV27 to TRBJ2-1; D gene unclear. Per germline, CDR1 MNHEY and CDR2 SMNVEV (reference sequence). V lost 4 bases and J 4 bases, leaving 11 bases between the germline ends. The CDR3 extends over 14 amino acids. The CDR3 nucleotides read TGTGCCAGCAGTTCGCTAAACCCTTACAATGAGCAGTTCTTC. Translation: CASSSLNPYNEQFF.

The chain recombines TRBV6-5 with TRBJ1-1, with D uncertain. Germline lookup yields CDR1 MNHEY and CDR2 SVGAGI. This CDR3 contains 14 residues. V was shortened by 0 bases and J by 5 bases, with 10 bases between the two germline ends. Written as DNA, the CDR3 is TGTGCCAGCAGTTACTCCGGTGGAGGGACTGAAGCTTTCTTT. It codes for CASSYSGGGTEAFF.

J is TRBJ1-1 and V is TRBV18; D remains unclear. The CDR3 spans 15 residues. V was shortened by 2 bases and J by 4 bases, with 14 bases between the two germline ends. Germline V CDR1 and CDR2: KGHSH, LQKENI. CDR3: CASSPTYLLGTEAFF. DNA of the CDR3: TGTGCCAGCTCACCAACCTATCTTCTGGGCACTGAAGCTTTCTTT.

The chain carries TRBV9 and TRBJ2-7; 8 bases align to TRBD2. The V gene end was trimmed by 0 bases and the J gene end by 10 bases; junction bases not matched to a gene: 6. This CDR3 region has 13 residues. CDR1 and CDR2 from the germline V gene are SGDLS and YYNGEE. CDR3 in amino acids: CASSVVSGSEQYF. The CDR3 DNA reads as TGTGCCAGCAGCGTAGTGAGCGGGAGCGAACAGTACTTC.

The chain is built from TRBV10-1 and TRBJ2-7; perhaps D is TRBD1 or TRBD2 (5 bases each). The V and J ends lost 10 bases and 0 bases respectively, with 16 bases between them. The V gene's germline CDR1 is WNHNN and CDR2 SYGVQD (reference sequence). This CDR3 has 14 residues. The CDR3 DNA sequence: TGCGCCACATCAACGGGGCAAAGCTCCTACGAGCAGTACTTC. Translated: CATSTGQSSYEQYF.

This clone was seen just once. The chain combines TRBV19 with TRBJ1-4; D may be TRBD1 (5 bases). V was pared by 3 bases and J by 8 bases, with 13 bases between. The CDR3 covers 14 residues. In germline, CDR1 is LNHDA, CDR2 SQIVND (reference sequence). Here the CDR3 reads CASSMGRRGEKLFF. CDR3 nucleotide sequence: TGTGCCAGTAGTATGGGGAGAAGGGGCGAAAAACTGTTTTTT. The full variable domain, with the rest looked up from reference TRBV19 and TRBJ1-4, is DGGITQSPKYLFRKEGQNVTLSCEQNLNHDAMYWYRQDPGQGLRLIYYSQIVNDFQKGDIAEGYSVSREKKESFPLTVTSAQKNPTAFYLCASSMGRRGEKLFFGSGTQLSVL.

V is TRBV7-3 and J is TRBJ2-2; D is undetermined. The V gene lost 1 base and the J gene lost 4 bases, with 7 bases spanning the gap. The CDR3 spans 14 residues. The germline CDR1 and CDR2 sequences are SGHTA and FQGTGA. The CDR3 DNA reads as TGTGCCAGCAGCTTAAGCCAGGCCACCGGGGAGCTGTTTTTT. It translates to CASSLSQATGELFF.

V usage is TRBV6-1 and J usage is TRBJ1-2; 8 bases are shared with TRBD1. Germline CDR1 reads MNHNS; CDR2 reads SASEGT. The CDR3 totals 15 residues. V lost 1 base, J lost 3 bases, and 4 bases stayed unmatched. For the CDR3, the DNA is TGTGCCAGCAGTGAAGGCAGGGGGCATGACTATGGCTACACCTTC. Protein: CASSEGRGHDYGYTF.

The DNA for the CDR3 is TGTGCCAGCAGTTACCAACCAGGGCGAGAGACCCAGTACTTC. Translated: CASSYQPGRETQYF. The V and J genes are TRBV6-5 and TRBJ2-5; D possibly corresponds to TRBD1 (5 bases). The CDR3 contains 14 residues. The germline CDR1 and CDR2 sequences are MNHEY and SVGAGI. The germline V and J ends were trimmed by 2 bases and 4 bases, with 11 bases remaining between them.

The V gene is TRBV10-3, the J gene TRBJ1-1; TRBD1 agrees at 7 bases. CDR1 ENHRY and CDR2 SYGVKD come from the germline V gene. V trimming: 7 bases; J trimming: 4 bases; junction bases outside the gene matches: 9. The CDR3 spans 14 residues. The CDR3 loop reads CAINTGTVGTEAFF. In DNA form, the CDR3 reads TGTGCCATCAATACCGGGACAGTAGGCACTGAAGCTTTCTTT.